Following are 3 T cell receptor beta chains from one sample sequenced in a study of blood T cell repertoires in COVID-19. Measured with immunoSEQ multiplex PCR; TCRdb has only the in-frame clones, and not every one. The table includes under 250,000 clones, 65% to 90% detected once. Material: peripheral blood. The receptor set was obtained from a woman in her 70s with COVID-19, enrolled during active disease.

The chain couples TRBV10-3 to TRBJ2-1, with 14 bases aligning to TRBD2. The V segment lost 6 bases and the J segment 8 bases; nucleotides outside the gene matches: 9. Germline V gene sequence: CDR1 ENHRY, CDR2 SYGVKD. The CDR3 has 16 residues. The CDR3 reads CAIRPPGLAGVDEQFF. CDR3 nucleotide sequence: TGTGCCATCAGGCCCCCGGGACTAGCGGGGGTCGATGAGCAGTTCTTC.

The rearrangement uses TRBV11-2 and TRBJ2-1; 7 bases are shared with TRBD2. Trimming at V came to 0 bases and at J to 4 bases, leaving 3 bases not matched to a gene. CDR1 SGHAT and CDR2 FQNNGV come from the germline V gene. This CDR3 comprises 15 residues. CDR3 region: CASSLEGGAYNEQFF. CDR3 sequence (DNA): TGTGCCAGCAGCTTAGAGGGAGGGGCTTACAATGAGCAGTTCTTC.

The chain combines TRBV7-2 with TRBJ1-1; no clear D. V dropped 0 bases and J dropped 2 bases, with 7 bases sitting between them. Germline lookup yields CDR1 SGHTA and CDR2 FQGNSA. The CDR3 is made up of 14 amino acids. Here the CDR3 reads CASSLAVRNTEAFF. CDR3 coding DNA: TGTGCCAGCAGCTTAGCGGTCAGAAACACTGAAGCTTTCTTT.